These T cell receptor beta chains were read from a single sample in a study of blood T cell repertoires in COVID-19. Repertoires were generated with immunoSEQ multiplex PCR, while TCRdb's copy carries only in-frame clones and drops some. This table holds 50,000 or so clones, roughly 86% found once. Sequenced sample: peripheral blood. The receptors were sampled from a woman aged 55-70 years with acute or convalescent COVID-19. Both conserved end residues are part of each CDR3. A D gene is named only where the DNA matches it firmly. Not every row has a clone size; where given, it reads once, few, many or a size class.

abundance | j_gene | d_gene | v_gene | CDR3nt | CDR3aa
NA | TRBJ1-2 | TRBD1 | TRBV28 | TGTGCCAGCAGCGGAGCCCCCGGACAGGGGAATAACTATGGCTACACCTTC | CASSGAPGQGNNYGYTF
NA | TRBJ1-2 | NA | TRBV28 | TGTGCCAGCAGTTTTGGGGCCTATGGCTACACCTTC | CASSFGAYGYTF
NA | TRBJ2-7 | TRBD2 | TRBV28 | TGTGCCAGCAGCTCGGCTGGGGCGGGAGGGCGTTACGAGCAGTACTTC | CASSSAGAGGRYEQYF
NA | TRBJ2-3 | TRBD2 | TRBV11-3 | TGTGCCAGCAGCTTAGGGAGCTCTAGCGGGCCTACAGATACGCAGTATTTT | CASSLGSSSGPTDTQYF
NA | TRBJ1-1 | NA | TRBV29-1 | TGCAGCGTTCTAATGTCCAGGGGATCCACTGAAGCTTTCTTT | CSVLMSRGSTEAFF
once | TRBJ1-5 | NA | TRBV28 | TGTGCCAGCAGCCGCAATCAGGGCGTCCCTAGTGCGCCCCAGCATTTT | CASSRNQGVPSAPQHF
NA | TRBJ1-4 | TRBD1 | TRBV19 | TGTGCCAGCGGAGGGAAAGGACAGGGTAGGGAAAAACTGTTTTTT | CASGGKGQGREKLFF
NA | TRBJ2-5 | TRBD2 | TRBV19 | TGTGCCAGTAGTATCCGGACTAGCTCCGCGGAGACCCAGTACTTC | CASSIRTSSAETQYF
once | TRBJ2-4 | NA | TRBV5-4 | TGTGCCAGCAGCTTGATAGGGGATATAAACATTCAGTACTTC | CASSLIGDINIQYF
NA | TRBJ1-2 | NA | TRBV18 | TGTGCCAGCTCACGACAGGAAGCTAACTATGGCTACACCTTC | CASSRQEANYGYTF
few | TRBJ1-5 | NA | TRBV7-2 | TGTGCCAGCAGCTTCGGGAGCTTCAATCAGCCCCAGCATTTT | CASSFGSFNQPQHF
NA | TRBJ2-3 | NA | TRBV24-1 | TGTGCCACCAGCGGGGTGGGGTCGGATACGCAGTATTTT | CATSGVGSDTQYF
NA | TRBJ1-4 | NA | TRBV30 | TGTGCCTGGAGTCCCGCGGGTTTGGGTGAAAAACTGTTTTTT | CAWSPAGLGEKLFF
NA | TRBJ1-6 | TRBD1 | TRBV28 | TGTGCCAGCACCAGACAGGGACTAGGTAATTCACCCCTCCACTTT | CASTRQGLGNSPLHF